Given below is one T cell receptor beta chain in context. Its matching antigen is unknown. The data were obtained in a study of CD8+ T cells in alopecia areata. RNA was extracted and reverse transcribed into cDNA as the sequencing template. The data were produced by immunoSEQ multiplex PCR, yet TCRdb's version contains in-frame clones alone and is incomplete. The repertoire consists of around 120,000 clones, with roughly two thirds occurring once and the leading ten covering around 2.8%. This CDR3 comprises 13 residues. Trimming pared 0 bases from V and 9 bases from J, leaving 9 bases between. Germline V lookup: CDR1 SGHNT, CDR2 YENEEA. Study-wide results and caveats: Lesional scalp, especially alopecia totalis/universalis, showed higher clonality than normal scalp. In patients, TCRs were shared less clearly than in mice, and HLA may possibly be involved.

Sample: CD4+ T cells sorted from blood. This chain joins TRBV11-3 and TRBJ2-1; D remains unclear. The sequence came from a human donor in good health. DNA of the CDR3: TGTGCCAGCAGCTTAGATCTAAAGGGTGAGCAGTTCTTC. Translated: CASSLDLKGEQFF.